This is a list of T cell receptor beta chains from one sample in a study of T cells in Graves' hyperthyroidism and ophthalmopathy. MiXCR was run by TCRdb on the multiplex PCR reads, yielding one entry per CDR3 protein. Of 300,000 to 350,000 distinct CDR3 sequences in the sample, under 25% were seen once. The sample comprised blood. The receptor source for this set is a woman between 45 and 60 years old with Graves' hyperthyroidism. CDR3s include the opening cysteine and the closing phenylalanine or tryptophan. A D gene is named only where the DNA matches it firmly. Expanded clones get a size class; other rows say once, few or many, or leave the size out.

D gene | J gene | clone size | V gene | CDR3 DNA | CDR3 protein
TRBD2 | TRBJ2-2 | many | TRBV2 | TGTGCCAGCAGTGACCCCCTAGGACTAGGGAACACCGGGGAGCTGTTTTTT | CASSDPLGLGNTGELFF
NA | TRBJ2-2 | NA | TRBV7-2 | TGTGCCAGCAGCTTAAGACTAGTGATACCCGGGGAGCTGTTTTTT | CASSLRLVIPGELFF
TRBD1 | TRBJ2-3 | NA | TRBV19 | TGTGCCAGTAGTATCGCGGACAGGGGAAATACGCAGTATTTT | CASSIADRGNTQYF
TRBD1 | TRBJ1-5 | few | TRBV5-6 | TGTGCCAGCAGCTTGGCGGACAGGGGAGGCCAGCCCCAGCATTTT | CASSLADRGGQPQHF
TRBD1 | TRBJ1-6 | few | TRBV7-2 | TGTGCCAGCATCGAAACTGGGACAGGTAGCTCCTATAATTCACCCCTCCACTTT | CASIETGTGSSYNSPLHF
NA | TRBJ1-6 | NA | TRBV3-1 | TGTGCCAGCAGCCAAGTCGGGGGGTCCTATAATTCACCCCTCCACTTT | CASSQVGGSYNSPLHF
TRBD1 | TRBJ2-2 | few | TRBV2 | TGTGCCAGCAATATGGGGACAGGGGAAAACACCGGGGAGCTGTTTTTT | CASNMGTGENTGELFF
TRBD1 | TRBJ1-5 | many | TRBV12-3/TRBV12-4 | TGTGCCAGCAGAGGGGACAGGGGAGGGAATCAGCCCCAGCATTTT | CASRGDRGGNQPQHF
NA | TRBJ1-3 | NA | TRBV2 | TGTGCCAGCAGTGAACTACCGGGACAAGGAAACACCATATATTTT | CASSELPGQGNTIYF
TRBD1 | TRBJ2-7 | many | TRBV7-8 | TGTGCCAGCAGCTTGAACAGGGGTAATGTCTACGAGCAGTACTTC | CASSLNRGNVYEQYF
NA | TRBJ1-2 | few | TRBV6-1 | TGTGCCAGCAGTGAACTACCTTTCCATGGCTACACCTTC | CASSELPFHGYTF
NA | TRBJ2-5 | few | TRBV5-1 | TGCGCCAGCAGCTTGGGTGAGAGACAAGAGACCCAGTACTTC | CASSLGERQETQYF
TRBD1 | TRBJ2-3 | few | TRBV25-1 | TGTGCCAGTAACAGGGGAACAGATACGCAGTATTTT | CASNRGTDTQYF
TRBD2 | TRBJ2-7 | NA | TRBV28 | TGTGCCAGCAGTTTGACCGGGGCGGGAGGGCCCTCCTACGAGCAGTACTTC | CASSLTGAGGPSYEQYF
TRBD2 | TRBJ2-7 | NA | TRBV7-9 | TGTGCCAGCAGTAAAGCGGGAGCCGCCTACGAGCAGTACTTC | CASSKAGAAYEQYF
NA | TRBJ2-1 | many | TRBV12-3/TRBV12-4 | TGTGCCAGCAGCCCAGGCGGGACCTCGCAGTTCTTC | CASSPGGTSQFF
NA | TRBJ2-3 | few | TRBV19 | TGTGCCAGTAGGAAAGGGTGGAGCACAGATACGCAGTATTTT | CASRKGWSTDTQYF
NA | TRBJ2-4 | few | TRBV7-9 | TGTGCCAGCAGCTCCGGATTGCTTAACATTCAGTACTTC | CASSSGLLNIQYF
NA | TRBJ2-2 | many | TRBV20-1 | TGCAGTGCAATGGGAACGGTGAGGACCGGGGAGCTGTTTTTT | CSAMGTVRTGELFF
TRBD2 | TRBJ2-3 | NA | TRBV5-1 | TGCGCCAGCAGCTTGGCCAAACTAGCGGGAACAGATACGCAGTATTTT | CASSLAKLAGTDTQYF
TRBD1 | TRBJ1-3 | many | TRBV12-3/TRBV12-4 | TGTGCCAGCAGTTTACGGACAGGGGCTGGAAACACCATATATTTT | CASSLRTGAGNTIYF
NA | TRBJ2-3 | NA | TRBV7-8 | TGTGCCAGCAGCTTAGCGCATCAGGGAAGGTTTAGAGATACGCAGTATTTT | CASSLAHQGRFRDTQYF
NA | TRBJ1-4 | NA | TRBV7-9 | TGTGCCAGCAGCTTGGAGGGGGGACCTAGGGAAAAACTGTTTTTT | CASSLEGGPREKLFF
NA | TRBJ2-7 | many | TRBV11-1 | TGTGCCAGCAGCTTAAGGGGGGGTGCCTCCTACGAGCAGTACTTC | CASSLRGGASYEQYF
NA | TRBJ2-5 | many | TRBV29-1 | TGCAGCGTTTCCCCCTCCGGGGGTCAAGAGACCCAGTACTTC | CSVSPSGGQETQYF
NA | TRBJ2-6 | NA | TRBV5-1 | TGCGCCAGCAGCTTGGCCGCTGGGGCCAACGTCCTGACTTTC | CASSLAAGANVLTF
NA | TRBJ2-7 | many | TRBV28 | TGTGCCAGCAGCTCACCCCGGGACTTACCTTACGAGCAGTACTTC | CASSSPRDLPYEQYF
NA | TRBJ2-5 | many | TRBV6-1 | TGTGCCAGCAGCCGGGGTCCCGGGGAGACCCAGTACTTC | CASSRGPGETQYF
TRBD1 | TRBJ1-2 | few | TRBV14 | TGTGCCAGCAGCCAAACCCGACAGGGCCGCTACACCTTC | CASSQTRQGRYTF
NA | TRBJ2-7 | few | TRBV20-1 | TGCAGTGCCAAGTATTCCCCGGGACTTTCCTACGAGCAGTACTTC | CSAKYSPGLSYEQYF
NA | TRBJ2-4 | many | TRBV28 | TGTGCCAGCAGGCGACAGTCAGGGGACAAAAACATTCAGTACTTC | CASRRQSGDKNIQYF
NA | TRBJ2-5 | few | TRBV5-1 | TGCGCCAGCAGCTCGGGACGGTCACAAGAGACCCAGTACTTC | CASSSGRSQETQYF
NA | TRBJ1-1 | many | TRBV6-1 | TGTGCCAGCAGAGTGGGCCGCGCCATGAACACTGAAGCTTTCTTT | CASRVGRAMNTEAFF
NA | TRBJ2-2 | NA | TRBV30 | TGTGCCTGGAGTAGGGTCGGGGAGCTGTTTTTT | CAWSRVGELFF
TRBD1 | TRBJ1-1 | many | TRBV5-5 | TGTGCCAGCAGCTTGCAGGCCCAGGGGGGGGGTACTGAAGCTTTCTTT | CASSLQAQGGGTEAFF
NA | TRBJ1-2 | few | TRBV28 | TGTGCCAGCAGGACAGGAGGGGCTAACTATGGCTACACCTTC | CASRTGGANYGYTF
NA | TRBJ1-3 | few | TRBV20-1 | TGCAGTGCTAGAGATATTGTTGCAGGGATGGGAAACACCATATATTTT | CSARDIVAGMGNTIYF
TRBD2 | TRBJ2-7 | many | TRBV7-2 | TGTGCCAGCAGCTTAGATCGCGGGGGTTACGAGCAGTACTTC | CASSLDRGGYEQYF
NA | TRBJ1-2 | NA | TRBV10-3 | TGTGCCATCAGTCCTCACTCAGGACAGACTTTTAACTATGGCTACACCTTC | CAISPHSGQTFNYGYTF
NA | TRBJ2-7 | few | TRBV25-1 | TGTGCCAGCAGTGAAGACTACGAGCAGTACTTC | CASSEDYEQYF
TRBD1 | TRBJ1-1 | many | TRBV7-9 | TGTGCCAGCAGCTCCTGGACAGGGCTGAACACTGAAGCTTTCTTT | CASSSWTGLNTEAFF
NA | TRBJ1-3 | many | TRBV2 | TGTGCCAGCAATTTGGGGAACGGAAACACCATATATTTT | CASNLGNGNTIYF
NA | TRBJ2-6 | few | TRBV5-1 | TGCGCCAGTGAGGGGGGGGGGCAAGGGGCCAACGTCCTGACTTTC | CASEGGGQGANVLTF
NA | TRBJ2-6 | many | TRBV5-1 | TGCGCCAGCATGTCAGGGTCGAGTGGGGCCAACGTCCTGACTTTC | CASMSGSSGANVLTF
TRBD1 | TRBJ1-1 | NA | TRBV5-1 | TGCGCCAGCAGCTCAGACAGGGAAACAACGAACACTGAAGCTTTCTTT | CASSSDRETTNTEAFF
NA | TRBJ2-4 | many | TRBV6-2/TRBV6-3 | TGTGCCAGCAGTTACGAGGCACTAGCCAAAAACATTCAGTACTTC | CASSYEALAKNIQYF
TRBD1 | TRBJ1-2 | many | TRBV6-1 | TGTGCCAGCAGTACGGGACAGCTAGATGGCTACACCTTC | CASSTGQLDGYTF
NA | TRBJ2-1 | NA | TRBV30 | TGTGCCTGGAGTGTACAGGACAGCAATGAGCAGTTCTTC | CAWSVQDSNEQFF
TRBD2 | TRBJ2-3 | many | TRBV20-1 | TGCAGTGGAAGCAGCGGGGCCGTACCAGATACGCAGTATTTT | CSGSSGAVPDTQYF
TRBD2 | TRBJ2-5 | many | TRBV20-1 | TGCAGTGCTAAAAATAGCGGGAGGGCCATAGAGACCCAGTACTTC | CSAKNSGRAIETQYF
TRBD1 | TRBJ2-1 | few | TRBV29-1 | TGCAGCGTGCAACCGGGACAGGGAATTAATGAGCAGTTCTTC | CSVQPGQGINEQFF
NA | TRBJ2-2 | many | TRBV6-1 | TGTGCCAGCAGTGATTGGAACAGAAACACCGGGGAGCTGTTTTTT | CASSDWNRNTGELFF
NA | TRBJ2-5 | NA | TRBV12-5 | TGTGCTAGTGCCCCCACCGGAGGGGAGACCCAGTACTTC | CASAPTGGETQYF
TRBD1 | TRBJ2-1 | many | TRBV28 | TGTGCCAGCAGTTTTTTCAGGGGGCAGAATGAGCAGTTCTTC | CASSFFRGQNEQFF
NA | TRBJ2-1 | many | TRBV28 | TGTGCCAGCAGTTCCGGGGGGCTAGCCCATAATGAGCAGTTCTTC | CASSSGGLAHNEQFF
NA | TRBJ2-2 | many | TRBV10-3 | TGTGCCACCCGGCAGGGGGGAGTCACCGGGGAGCTGTTTTTT | CATRQGGVTGELFF
NA | TRBJ2-7 | NA | TRBV6-6 | TGTGCCAGCAGTTACTCAGGGACTTTGTCCTACGAGCAGTACTTC | CASSYSGTLSYEQYF
NA | TRBJ1-4 | NA | TRBV6-1 | TGTGCCAGCAGTGCAGCTGGGTTGAATGAAAAACTGTTTTTT | CASSAAGLNEKLFF
TRBD1 | TRBJ2-7 | NA | TRBV19 | TGTGCCAGTAGCCCGGGACAGGGTCGTCCCGATTCCTACGAGCAGTACTTC | CASSPGQGRPDSYEQYF